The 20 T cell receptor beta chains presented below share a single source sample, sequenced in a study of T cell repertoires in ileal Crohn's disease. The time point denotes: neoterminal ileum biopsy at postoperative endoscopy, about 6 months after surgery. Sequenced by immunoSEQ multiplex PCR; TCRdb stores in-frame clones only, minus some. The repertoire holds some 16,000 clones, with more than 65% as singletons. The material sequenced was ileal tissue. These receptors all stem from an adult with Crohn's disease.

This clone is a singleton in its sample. In DNA form, the CDR3 reads TGTGCCAGCAGCCAAGACTGGGGAGGGATCTTCTCCTATAATTCACCCCTCCACTTT. It encodes CASSQDWGGIFSYNSPLHF. The V and J genes are TRBV4-2 and TRBJ1-6; D gene uncertain. The CDR3 sequence is 19 residues long. V lost 0 bases and J 0 bases, leaving 15 bases between the germline ends. Looked up from germline, CDR1 is LGHNA and CDR2 is YNFKEQ.

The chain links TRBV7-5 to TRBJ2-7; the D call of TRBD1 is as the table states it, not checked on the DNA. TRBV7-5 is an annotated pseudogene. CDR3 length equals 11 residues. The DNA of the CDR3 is TGTGCCAGAAGCCAGGGACACGGGCCCTACTTC. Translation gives CARSQGHGPYF.

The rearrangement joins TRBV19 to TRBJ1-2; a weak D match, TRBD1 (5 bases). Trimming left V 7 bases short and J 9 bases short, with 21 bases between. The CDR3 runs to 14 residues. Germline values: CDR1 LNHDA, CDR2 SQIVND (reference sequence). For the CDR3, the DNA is TGTGCCAGTACCTCGGACATAATCGCTCAAAGCTACACCTTC. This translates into CASTSDIIAQSYTF.

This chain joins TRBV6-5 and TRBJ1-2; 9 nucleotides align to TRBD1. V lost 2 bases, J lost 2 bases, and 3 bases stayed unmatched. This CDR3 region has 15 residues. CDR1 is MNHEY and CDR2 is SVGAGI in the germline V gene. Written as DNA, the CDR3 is TGTGCCAGCAGTTACCGGGGACAGGGAAACTATGGCTACACCTTC. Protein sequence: CASSYRGQGNYGYTF.

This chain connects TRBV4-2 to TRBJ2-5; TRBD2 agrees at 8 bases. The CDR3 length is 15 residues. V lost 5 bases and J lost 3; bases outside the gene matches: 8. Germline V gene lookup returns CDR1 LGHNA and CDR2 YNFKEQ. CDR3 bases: TGTGCCAGCAGCTCGGGGCTAGCGGGTAAAGAGACCCAGTACTTC. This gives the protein CASSSGLAGKETQYF.

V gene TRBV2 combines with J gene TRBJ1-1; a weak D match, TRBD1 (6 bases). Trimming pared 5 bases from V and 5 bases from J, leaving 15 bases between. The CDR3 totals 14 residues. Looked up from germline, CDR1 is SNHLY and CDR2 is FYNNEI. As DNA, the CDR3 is TGTGCCAGCAGTCCCAGTTGGGGGCGGACTGAAGCTTTCTTT. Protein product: CASSPSWGRTEAFF. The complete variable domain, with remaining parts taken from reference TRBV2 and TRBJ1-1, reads EPEVTQTPSHQVTQMGQEVILRCVPISNHLYFYWYRQILGQKVEFLVSFYNNEISEKSEIFDDQFSVERPDGSNFTLKIRSTKLEDSAMYFCASSPSWGRTEAFFGQGTRLTVV.

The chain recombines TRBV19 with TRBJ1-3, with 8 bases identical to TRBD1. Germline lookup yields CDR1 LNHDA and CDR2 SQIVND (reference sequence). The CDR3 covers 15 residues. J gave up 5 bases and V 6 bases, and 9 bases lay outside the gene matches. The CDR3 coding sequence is TGTGCCAGTAGCGTCGACAGGGGATCCCGAAACACCATATATTTT. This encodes CASSVDRGSRNTIYF.

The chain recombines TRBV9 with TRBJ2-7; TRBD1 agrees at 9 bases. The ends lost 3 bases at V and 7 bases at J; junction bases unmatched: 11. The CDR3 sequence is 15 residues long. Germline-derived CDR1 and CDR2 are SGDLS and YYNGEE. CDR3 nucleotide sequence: TGTGCCAGCAGCGCCGGGACAGGGAGCTCGAGAGAGCAGTACTTC. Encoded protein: CASSAGTGSSREQYF.

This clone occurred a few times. Here the CDR3 reads CASSPQLKANYGYTF. CDR3 DNA: TGTGCCAGCAGCCCCCAACTGAAAGCTAACTATGGCTACACCTTC. The V and J genes are TRBV27 and TRBJ1-2; D is unclear. Between the trimmed V and J ends, which lost 6 bases and 0 bases, there was a span of 14 bases. Germline CDR1 is MNHEY and CDR2 is SMNVEV (reference sequence). CDR3 size: 15 residues.

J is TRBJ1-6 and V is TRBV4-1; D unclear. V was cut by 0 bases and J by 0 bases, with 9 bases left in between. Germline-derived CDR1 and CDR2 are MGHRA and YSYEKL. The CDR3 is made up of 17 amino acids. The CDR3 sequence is CASSQDSASSYNSPLHF. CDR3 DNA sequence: TGCGCCAGCAGCCAAGATTCCGCGAGCTCCTATAATTCACCCCTCCACTTT.

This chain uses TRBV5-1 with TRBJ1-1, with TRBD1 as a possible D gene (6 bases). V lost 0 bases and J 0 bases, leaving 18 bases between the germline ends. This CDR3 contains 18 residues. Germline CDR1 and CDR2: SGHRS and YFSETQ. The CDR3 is CASSLAKGGMTLNTEAFF. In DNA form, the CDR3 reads TGCGCCAGCAGCTTGGCCAAGGGGGGGATGACTTTGAACACTGAAGCTTTCTTT.

DNA of the CDR3: TGTGCCAGCAGACGGGACTCTACAAGGAGGGAGACCCAGTACTTC. Its protein is CASRRDSTRRETQYF. This chain links TRBV6-5 with TRBJ2-5; D might be TRBD2 (6 bases). V was trimmed by 6 bases and J by 5 bases, leaving 19 bases between them. This CDR3 is built from 15 residues. CDR1 and CDR2 (germline): MNHEY, SVGAGI.

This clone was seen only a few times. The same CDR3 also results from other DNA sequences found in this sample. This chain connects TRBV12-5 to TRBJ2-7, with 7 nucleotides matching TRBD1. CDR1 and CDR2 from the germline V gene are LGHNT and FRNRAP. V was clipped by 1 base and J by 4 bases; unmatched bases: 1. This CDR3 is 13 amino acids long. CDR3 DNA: TGTGCTAGTGGTTTGGCAGGGGGATACGAGCAGTACTTC. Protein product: CASGLAGGYEQYF.

CDR3 bases: TGTGCCAGCAGCTCGCATGGGCGCAGGAACAATGAGCAGTTCTTC. It translates to CASSSHGRRNNEQFF. The rearrangement uses TRBV7-9 and TRBJ2-1, with no clear D. This CDR3 comprises 15 residues. Trimming removed 4 bases at V and 5 bases at J, with 15 bases between. Looked up from germline, CDR1 is SEHNR and CDR2 is FQNEAQ (reference sequence). Filled out from reference TRBV7-9 and TRBJ2-1, the complete variable domain reads DTGVSQNPRHKITKRGQNVTFRCDPISEHNRLYWYRQTLGQGPEFLTYFQNEAQLEKSRLLSDRFSAERPKGSFSTLEIQRTEQGDSAMYLCASSSHGRRNNEQFFGPGTRLTVL.

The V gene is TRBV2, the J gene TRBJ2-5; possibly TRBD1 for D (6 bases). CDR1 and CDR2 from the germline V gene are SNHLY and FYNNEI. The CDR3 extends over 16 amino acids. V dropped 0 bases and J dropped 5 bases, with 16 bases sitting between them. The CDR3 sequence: CASSEALGRGIETQYF. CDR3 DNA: TGTGCCAGCAGTGAAGCGCTTGGCAGGGGAATTGAGACCCAGTACTTC. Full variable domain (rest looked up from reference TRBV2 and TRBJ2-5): EPEVTQTPSHQVTQMGQEVILRCVPISNHLYFYWYRQILGQKVEFLVSFYNNEISEKSEIFDDQFSVERPDGSNFTLKIRSTKLEDSAMYFCASSEALGRGIETQYFGPGTRLLVL.

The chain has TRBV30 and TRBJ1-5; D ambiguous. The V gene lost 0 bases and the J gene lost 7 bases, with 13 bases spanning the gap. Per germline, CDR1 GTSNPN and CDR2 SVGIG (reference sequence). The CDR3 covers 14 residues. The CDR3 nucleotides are TGTGCCTGGAGTGTTCGCGCGGTATGGCAGCCCCAGCATTTT. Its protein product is CAWSVRAVWQPQHF. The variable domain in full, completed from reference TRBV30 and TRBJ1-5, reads SQTIHQWPATLVQPVGSPLSLECTVEGTSNPNLYWYRQAAGRGLQLLFYSVGIGQISSEVPQNLSASRPQDRQFILSSKKLLLSDSGFYLCAWSVRAVWQPQHFGDGTRLSIL.

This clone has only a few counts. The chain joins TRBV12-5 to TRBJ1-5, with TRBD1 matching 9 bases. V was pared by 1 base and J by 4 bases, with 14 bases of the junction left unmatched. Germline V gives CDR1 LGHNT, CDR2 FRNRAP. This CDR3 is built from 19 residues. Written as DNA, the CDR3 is TGTGCTAGTGGTTTGGGAACCCCCGGGACAGGGATTTTGAATCAGCCCCAGCATTTT. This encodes CASGLGTPGTGILNQPQHF. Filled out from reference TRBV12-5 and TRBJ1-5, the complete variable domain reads DARVTQTPRHKVTEMGQEVTMRCQPILGHNTVFWYRQTMMQGLELLAYFRNRAPLDDSGMPKDRFSAEMPDATLATLKIQPSEPRDSAVYFCASGLGTPGTGILNQPQHFGDGTRLSIL.

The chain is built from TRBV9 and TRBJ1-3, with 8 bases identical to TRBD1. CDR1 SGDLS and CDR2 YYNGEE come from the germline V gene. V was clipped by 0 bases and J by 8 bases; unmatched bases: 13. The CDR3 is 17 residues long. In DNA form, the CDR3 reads TGTGCCAGCAGCGTAGGCCCAGGACAGGGATATCGAGACACCATATATTTT. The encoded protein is CASSVGPGQGYRDTIYF. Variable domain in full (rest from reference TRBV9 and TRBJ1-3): DSGVTQTPKHLITATGQRVTLRCSPRSGDLSVYWYQQSLDQGLQFLIQYYNGEERAKGNILERFSAQQFPDLHSELNLSSLELGDSALYFCASSVGPGQGYRDTIYFGEGSWLTVV.

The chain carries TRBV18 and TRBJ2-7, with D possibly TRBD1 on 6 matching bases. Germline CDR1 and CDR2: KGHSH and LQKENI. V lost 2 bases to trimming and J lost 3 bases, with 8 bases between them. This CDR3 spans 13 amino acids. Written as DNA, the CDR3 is TGTGCCAGCTCACCAAGACAGGTCTACGAGCAGTACTTC. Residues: CASSPRQVYEQYF.

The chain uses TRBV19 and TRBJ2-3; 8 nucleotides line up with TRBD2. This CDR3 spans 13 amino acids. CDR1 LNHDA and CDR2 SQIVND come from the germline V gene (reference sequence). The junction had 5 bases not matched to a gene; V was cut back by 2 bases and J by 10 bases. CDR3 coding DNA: TGTGCCAGTAGTATAAAGGTAGCGGGATCGCAGTATTTT. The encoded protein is CASSIKVAGSQYF.